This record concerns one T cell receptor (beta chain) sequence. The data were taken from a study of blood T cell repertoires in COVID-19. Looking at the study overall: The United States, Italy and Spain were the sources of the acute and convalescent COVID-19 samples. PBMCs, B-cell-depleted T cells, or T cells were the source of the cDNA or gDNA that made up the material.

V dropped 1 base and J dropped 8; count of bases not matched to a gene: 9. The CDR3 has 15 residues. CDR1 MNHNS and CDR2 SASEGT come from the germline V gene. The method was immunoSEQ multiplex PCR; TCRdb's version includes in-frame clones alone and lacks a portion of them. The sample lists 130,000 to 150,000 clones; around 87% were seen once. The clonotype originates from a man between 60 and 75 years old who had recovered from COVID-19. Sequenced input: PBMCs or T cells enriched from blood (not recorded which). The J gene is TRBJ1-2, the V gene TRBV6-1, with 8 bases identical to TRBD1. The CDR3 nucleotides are TGTGCCAGCAGTGAAGGCCCCGGCAGGGGGCAAGGCTACACCTTC. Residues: CASSEGPGRGQGYTF.